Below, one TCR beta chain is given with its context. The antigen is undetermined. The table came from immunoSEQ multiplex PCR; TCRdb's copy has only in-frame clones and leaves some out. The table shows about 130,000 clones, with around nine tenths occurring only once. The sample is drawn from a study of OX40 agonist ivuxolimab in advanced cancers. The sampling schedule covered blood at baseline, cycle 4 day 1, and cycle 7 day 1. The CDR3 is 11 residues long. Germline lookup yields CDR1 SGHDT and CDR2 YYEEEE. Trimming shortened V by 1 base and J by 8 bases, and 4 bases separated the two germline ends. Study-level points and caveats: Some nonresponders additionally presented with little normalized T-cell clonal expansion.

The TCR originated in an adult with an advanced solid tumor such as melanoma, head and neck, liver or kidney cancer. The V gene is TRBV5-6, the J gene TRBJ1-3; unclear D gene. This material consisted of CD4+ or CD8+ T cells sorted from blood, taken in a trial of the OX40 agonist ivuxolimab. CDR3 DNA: TGTGCCAGCAGCTTGATAGACACCATATATTTT. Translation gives CASSLIDTIYF.